These 13 T cell receptor beta chains were sequenced from one sample in a study of regulatory T cells in long-lasting Graves disease. Arm-PCR of CDR3 regions with iRepertoire HTBI primers generated TCR beta libraries. TCRdb processed the multiplex PCR reads anew with MiXCR; each CDR3 protein has one entry. The table lists around 430,000 distinct CDR3 sequences, roughly 23% of them singletons, with over 10% in the top ten. Sample time point: persistent/refractory GD, antithyroid drugs over 5 years with positive TRAb. From PBMCs, RNA was extracted and then used to make the TCR library. The input for sequencing was peripheral blood mononuclear cells (PBMCs), taken when the disease was refractory, from a patient treated with antithyroid drugs. Receptors were obtained from a female donor with Graves disease.

This clonotype occurred many times. The chain joins TRBV6-1 to TRBJ2-2; 8 positions match TRBD1. The CDR3 totals 14 residues. J was trimmed by 7 bases and V by 6 bases; bases with no gene match: 7. The germline V gene has CDR1 MNHNS and CDR2 SASEGT. The CDR3 region is CASSLDRVGGELFF. CDR3 coding DNA: TGTGCCAGCAGCTTGGACAGGGTGGGCGGGGAGCTGTTTTTT.

This clonotype has ten or more counts. In nucleotides, the CDR3 is TGTGCCAGCAGTTGGGACCTGGAGGATGGCTACACCTTC. Amino acid sequence: CASSWDLEDGYTF. The rearrangement joins TRBV7-2 to TRBJ1-2; TRBD1 might be the D (5 bases). This CDR3 region has 13 residues. The V end was cut by 6 bases, the J end by 6 bases, with 14 bases between. Germline V CDR1 and CDR2: SGHTA, FQGNSA.

This clonotype has ten or more counts. This chain uses TRBV7-2 with TRBJ2-7; 9 positions agree with TRBD2. V gave up 1 base and J gave up 3 bases; unmatched junction bases: 7. Germline V gene data show CDR1 as SGHTA and CDR2 as FQGNSA. This CDR3 is built from 16 residues. The CDR3 spells CASSLGDLRGGYEQYF. In DNA form, the CDR3 reads TGTGCCAGCAGCTTAGGGGACTTGCGGGGGGGCTACGAGCAGTACTTC.

CDR3 DNA: TGCAGTGCTAGAGATCGGGGCGGGGGTACAGATACGCAGTATTTT. Its protein product is CSARDRGGGTDTQYF. The gene calls are TRBV20-1 and TRBJ2-3, with 7 bases lining up with TRBD2. Germline-derived CDR1 and CDR2 are DFQATT and SNEGSKA (reference sequence). V gave up 0 bases and J gave up 3 bases; unmatched junction bases: 6. CDR3 length equals 15 residues.

This clonotype was counted only a few times. The chain recombines TRBV19 with TRBJ2-6; D is possibly TRBD1 (6 bases). The CDR3 consists of 17 residues. CDR1 and CDR2 (germline): LNHDA, SQIVND (reference sequence). V lost 9 bases and J 4 bases, leaving 22 bases between the germline ends. In DNA form, the CDR3 reads TGTGCCAGCCAGTCAGGGGCCGCTATGGCGGGGGCCAACGTCCTGACTTTC. This gives the protein CASQSGAAMAGANVLTF.

This sequence joins TRBV7-3 and TRBJ1-1; D is undetermined. The CDR3 sequence is 13 residues long. From germline, CDR1 is SGHTA and CDR2 FQGTGA. The V end was cut by 2 bases, the J end by 4 bases, with 8 bases between. The CDR3 loop reads CASSLFTSTEAFF. The DNA of the CDR3 is TGTGCCAGCAGCTTATTTACGTCCACTGAAGCTTTCTTT.

In this sample, this clonotype turned up many times. This CDR3 is CASSYGTGRYTGELFF. In DNA form, the CDR3 reads TGTGCCAGCAGTTACGGTACAGGGAGGTACACCGGGGAGCTGTTTTTT. The chain joins TRBV6-5 to TRBJ2-2; either TRBD1 or TRBD2 may fit D (6 bases each). V lost 2 bases, J lost 3 bases, and 13 bases lay in between. The length of the CDR3 is 16 residues. Germline loops: CDR1 MNHEY, CDR2 SVGAGI.

The CDR3 protein is CASRSHSYEQYF. CDR3 nucleotide sequence: TGTGCCAGCAGGAGCCACAGCTACGAGCAGTACTTC. The chain couples TRBV6-1 to TRBJ2-7; D not resolved. CDR3 length: 12 amino acids. Looked up from germline, CDR1 is MNHNS and CDR2 is SASEGT. V shed 6 bases and J shed 3 bases, with 9 bases lying between them.

The chain employs TRBV24-1 and TRBJ2-5; the match to TRBD1 covers 8 bases. The DNA end favors TRBJ2-1, so the J call may be wrong. The length of the CDR3 is 15 residues. Germline CDR1 reads KGHDR; CDR2 reads SFDVKD. The CDR3 sequence is CATSDLGRGPNEQFF. CDR3 sequence (DNA): TGTGCCACCAGTGATTTAGGCAGGGGGCCGAATGAGCAGTTCTTC.

The CDR3 loop reads CAKKGRGGTRETQYF. In DNA, the CDR3 is TGTGCCAAGAAGGGCCGTGGCGGGACGAGAGAGACCCAGTACTTC. The chain carries TRBV10-3 and TRBJ2-5, with a weak D call TRBD2 (6 bases). Per the germline V gene, CDR1 is ENHRY and CDR2 is SYGVKD. Trimming left V 10 bases short and J 4 bases short, with 22 bases between. This CDR3 has 15 amino acids.

This clonotype came up a few times. This chain links TRBV7-2 with TRBJ1-5; D possibly corresponds to TRBD1 (5 bases). Germline CDR1 SGHTA, CDR2 FQGNSA. This CDR3 is built from 14 residues. V lost 2 bases to trimming and J lost 5 bases, with 10 bases between them. The DNA of the CDR3 is TGTGCCAGCAGCTTACAGGGTTTGGATCAGCCCCAGCATTTT. Translation: CASSLQGLDQPQHF.

The sample holds many counts of this clonotype. The rearrangement links TRBV28 to TRBJ1-1, with D possibly matching TRBD1 (5 bases). The germline CDR1 and CDR2 sequences are MDHEN and SYDVKM. V gave up 6 bases and J gave up 3 bases, with 14 bases separating them. The CDR3 totals 14 residues. CDR3 DNA: TGTGCCAGCAGCCTACTCAGGGTACACACTGAAGCTTTCTTT. Protein: CASSLLRVHTEAFF.

The chain combines TRBV3-1 with TRBJ2-6; possibly TRBD2 for D (5 bases). This CDR3 spans 16 amino acids. V was clipped by 0 bases and J by 2 bases, with 8 bases between them. The germline gives CDR1 LGHDT, CDR2 YNNKEL (reference sequence). CDR3 loop: CASSQESGAGANVLTF. Here the CDR3 DNA reads TGTGCCAGCAGCCAAGAATCCGGGGCTGGGGCCAACGTCCTGACTTTC. The full variable domain, completed using reference TRBV3-1 and TRBJ2-6, is DTAVSQTPKYLVTQMGNDKSIKCEQNLGHDTMYWYKQDSKKFLKIMFSYNNKELIINETVPNRFSPKSPDKAHLNLHINSLELGDSAVYFCASSQESGAGANVLTFGAGSRLTVL.